The T cell receptor (beta chain) described here comes from a study of T cell repertoires in ileal Crohn's disease. Study details: Median disease duration was 7.9 years; about 37% smoked at surgery. Surgery for a complication: stricturing in roughly 60%, penetrating in about 39%. Study-level points and caveats: Mucosal expansions were suggested to be mainly CD8 T cells.

Patients were adults with ileal or ileocolonic Crohn's disease needing resection. Turning to this clone: Its matching antigen is unknown.

Some clones are missing from TCRdb's copy, which holds only in-frame ones; the method was immunoSEQ multiplex PCR. In the table there are around 16,000 clones, approximately 60% of which are singletons. The sequence came from an adult with Crohn's disease. The sequencing sample was made of ileal tissue.

CDR3 in amino acids: CASSPNRDYFYEQYF. The DNA for the CDR3 is TGTGCCAGCAGCCCAAACCGGGACTATTTCTACGAGCAGTACTTC. The J gene is TRBJ2-7, the V gene TRBV11-3; 7 bases agree with TRBD2. V shed 5 bases, J shed 3 bases, and the junction held 10 bases outside the gene matches. The CDR3 spans 15 residues. Germline V gene sequence: CDR1 SGHNT, CDR2 YENEEA.